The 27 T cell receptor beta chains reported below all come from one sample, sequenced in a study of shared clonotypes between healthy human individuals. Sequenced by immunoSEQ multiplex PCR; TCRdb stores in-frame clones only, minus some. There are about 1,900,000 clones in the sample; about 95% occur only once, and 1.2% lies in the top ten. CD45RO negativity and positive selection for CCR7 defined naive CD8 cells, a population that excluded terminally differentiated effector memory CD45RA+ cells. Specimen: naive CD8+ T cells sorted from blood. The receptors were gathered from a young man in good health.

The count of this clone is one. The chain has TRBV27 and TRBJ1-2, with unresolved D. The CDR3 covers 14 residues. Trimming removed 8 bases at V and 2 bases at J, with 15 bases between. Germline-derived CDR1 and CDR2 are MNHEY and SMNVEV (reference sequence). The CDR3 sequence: CASLVGLSNYGYTF. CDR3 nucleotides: TGTGCCAGCCTCGTAGGTCTCTCAAACTATGGCTACACCTTC.

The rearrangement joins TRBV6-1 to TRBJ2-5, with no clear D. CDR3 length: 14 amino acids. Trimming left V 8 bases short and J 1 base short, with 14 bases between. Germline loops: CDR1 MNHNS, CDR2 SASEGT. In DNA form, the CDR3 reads TGTGCCAGCGAGGCACGTACTTCCCAAGAGACCCAGTACTTC. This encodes CASEARTSQETQYF.

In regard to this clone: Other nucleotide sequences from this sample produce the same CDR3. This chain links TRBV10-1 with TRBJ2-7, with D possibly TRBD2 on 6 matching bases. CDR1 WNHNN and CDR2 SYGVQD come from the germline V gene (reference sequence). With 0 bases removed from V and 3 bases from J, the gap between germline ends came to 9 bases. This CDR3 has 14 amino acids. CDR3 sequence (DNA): TGCGCCAGCAGTGAGTCGATTAGCGGCTACGAGCAGTACTTC. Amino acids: CASSESISGYEQYF.

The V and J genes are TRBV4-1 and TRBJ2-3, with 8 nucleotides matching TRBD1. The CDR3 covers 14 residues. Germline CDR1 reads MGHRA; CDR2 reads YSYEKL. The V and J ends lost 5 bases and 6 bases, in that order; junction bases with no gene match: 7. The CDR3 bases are TGCGCCAGCAGCGACAGGGGAGGAGTTGATACGCAGTATTTT. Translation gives CASSDRGGVDTQYF.

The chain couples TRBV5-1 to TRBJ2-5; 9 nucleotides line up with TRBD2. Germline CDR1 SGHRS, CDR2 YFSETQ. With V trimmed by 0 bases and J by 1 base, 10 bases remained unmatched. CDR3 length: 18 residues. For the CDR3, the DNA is TGCGCCAGCAGCTTGGGTAGGACCCTTAGCGGGGGCCAAGAGACCCAGTACTTC. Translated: CASSLGRTLSGGQETQYF.

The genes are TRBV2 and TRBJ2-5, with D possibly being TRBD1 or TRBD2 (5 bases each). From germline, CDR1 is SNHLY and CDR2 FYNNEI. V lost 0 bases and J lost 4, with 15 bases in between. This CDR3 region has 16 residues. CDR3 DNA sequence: TGTGCCAGCAGTGAAGCGCTTGAGGGGTGGGCAGAGACCCAGTACTTC. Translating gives CASSEALEGWAETQYF.

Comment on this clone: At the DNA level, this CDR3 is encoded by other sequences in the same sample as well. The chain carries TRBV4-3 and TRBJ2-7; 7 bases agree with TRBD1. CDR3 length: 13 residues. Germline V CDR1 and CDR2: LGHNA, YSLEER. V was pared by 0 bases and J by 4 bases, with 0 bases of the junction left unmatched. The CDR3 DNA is TGCGCCAGCAGCCAAGACAGGGGGTACGAGCAGTACTTC. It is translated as CASSQDRGYEQYF.

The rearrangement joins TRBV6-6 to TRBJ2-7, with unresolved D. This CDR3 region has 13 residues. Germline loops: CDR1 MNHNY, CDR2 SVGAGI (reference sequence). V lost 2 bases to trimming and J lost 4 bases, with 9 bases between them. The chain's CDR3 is CASSYPPAYEQYF. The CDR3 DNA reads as TGTGCCAGCAGTTACCCCCCCGCATACGAGCAGTACTTC.

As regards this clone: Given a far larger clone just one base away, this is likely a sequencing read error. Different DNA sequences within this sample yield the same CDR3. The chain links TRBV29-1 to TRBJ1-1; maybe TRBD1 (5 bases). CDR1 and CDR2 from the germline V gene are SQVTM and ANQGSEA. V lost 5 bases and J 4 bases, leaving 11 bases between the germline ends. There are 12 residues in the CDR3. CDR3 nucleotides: TGCAGCGTTTTGCCGGGGACCACTGAAGCTTTCTTT. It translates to CSVLPGTTEAFF.

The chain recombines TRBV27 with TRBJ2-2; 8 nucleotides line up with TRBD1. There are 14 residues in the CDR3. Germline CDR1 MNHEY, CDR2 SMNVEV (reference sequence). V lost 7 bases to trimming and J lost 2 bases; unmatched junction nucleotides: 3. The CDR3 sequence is CASIDRGNTGELFF. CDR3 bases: TGTGCCAGCATAGACAGGGGAAACACCGGGGAGCTGTTTTTT.

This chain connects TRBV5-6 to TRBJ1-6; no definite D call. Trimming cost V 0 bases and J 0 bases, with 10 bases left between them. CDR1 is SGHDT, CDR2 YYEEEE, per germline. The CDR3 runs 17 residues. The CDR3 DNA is TGTGCCAGCAGCTTGGTCGGCCCGAGCTCCTATAATTCACCCCTCCACTTT. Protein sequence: CASSLVGPSSYNSPLHF.

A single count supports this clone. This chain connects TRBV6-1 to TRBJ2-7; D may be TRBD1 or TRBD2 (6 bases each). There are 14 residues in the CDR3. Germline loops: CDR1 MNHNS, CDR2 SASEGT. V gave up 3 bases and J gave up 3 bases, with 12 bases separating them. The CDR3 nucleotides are TGTGCCAGCAGTGAGGGGGGCAGCCACTACGAGCAGTACTTC. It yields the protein CASSEGGSHYEQYF.

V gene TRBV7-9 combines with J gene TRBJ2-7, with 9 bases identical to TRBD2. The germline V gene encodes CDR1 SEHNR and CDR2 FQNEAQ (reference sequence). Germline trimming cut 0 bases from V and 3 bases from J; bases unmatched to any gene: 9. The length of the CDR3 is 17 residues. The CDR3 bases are TGTGCCAGCAGCTTAGCTCCGGGACTAGCTGAATACTACGAGCAGTACTTC. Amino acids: CASSLAPGLAEYYEQYF.

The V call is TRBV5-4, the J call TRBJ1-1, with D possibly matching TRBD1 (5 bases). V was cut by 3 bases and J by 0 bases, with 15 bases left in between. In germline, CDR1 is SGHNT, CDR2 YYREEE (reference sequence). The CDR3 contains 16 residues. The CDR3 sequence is CASSSDILGMNTEAFF. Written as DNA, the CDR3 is TGTGCCAGCAGCTCGGACATCTTGGGTATGAACACTGAAGCTTTCTTT.

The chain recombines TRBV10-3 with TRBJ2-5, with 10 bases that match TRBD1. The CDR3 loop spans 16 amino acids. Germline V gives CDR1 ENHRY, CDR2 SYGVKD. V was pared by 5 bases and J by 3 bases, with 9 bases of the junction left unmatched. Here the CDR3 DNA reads TGTGCCATCAGTCCCGACAGGGGGCAGGGGGAAGAGACCCAGTACTTC. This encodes CAISPDRGQGEETQYF.

In DNA form, the CDR3 reads TGCGCCAGCACCTGGGACACTCTAACCTACAATGAGCAGTTCTTC. Translation gives CASTWDTLTYNEQFF. The rearrangement links TRBV4-1 to TRBJ2-1; possibly TRBD1 for D (6 bases). Trimming stripped 7 bases from V and 2 bases from J, with 15 bases between. The CDR3 contains 15 residues. CDR1 is MGHRA, CDR2 YSYEKL, per germline.

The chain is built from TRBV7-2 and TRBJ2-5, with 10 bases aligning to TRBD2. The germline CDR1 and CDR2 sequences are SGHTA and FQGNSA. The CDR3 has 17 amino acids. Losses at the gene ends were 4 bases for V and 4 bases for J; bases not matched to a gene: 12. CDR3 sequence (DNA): TGTGCCAGCAGCTCCTGGGTAGCGGGGGGCCGGGGAGAGACCCAGTACTTC. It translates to CASSSWVAGGRGETQYF.

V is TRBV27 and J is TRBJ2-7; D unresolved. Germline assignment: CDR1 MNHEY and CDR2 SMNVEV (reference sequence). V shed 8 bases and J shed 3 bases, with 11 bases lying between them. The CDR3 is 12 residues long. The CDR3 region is CASRSVLYEQYF. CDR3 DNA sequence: TGTGCCAGCCGGTCGGTTCTCTACGAGCAGTACTTC.

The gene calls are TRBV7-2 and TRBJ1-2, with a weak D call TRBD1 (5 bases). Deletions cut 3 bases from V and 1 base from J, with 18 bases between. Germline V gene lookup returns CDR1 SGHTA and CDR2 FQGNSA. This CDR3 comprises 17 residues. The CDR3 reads CASSFIPGPAGNYGYTF. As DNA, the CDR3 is TGTGCCAGCAGCTTCATCCCAGGGCCGGCGGGTAACTATGGCTACACCTTC. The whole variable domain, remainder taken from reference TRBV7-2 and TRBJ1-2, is GAGVSQSPSNKVTEKGKDVELRCDPISGHTALYWYRQSLGQGLEFLIYFQGNSAPDKSGLPSDRFSAERTGGSVSTLTIQRTQQEDSAVYLCASSFIPGPAGNYGYTFGSGTRLTVV.

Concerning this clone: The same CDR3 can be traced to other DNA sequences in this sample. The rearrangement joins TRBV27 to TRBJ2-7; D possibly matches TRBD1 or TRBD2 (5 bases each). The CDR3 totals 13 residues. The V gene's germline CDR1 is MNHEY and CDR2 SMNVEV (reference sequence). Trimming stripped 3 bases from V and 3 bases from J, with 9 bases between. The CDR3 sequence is CASSLGVHYEQYF. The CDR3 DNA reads TGTGCCAGCAGTTTGGGGGTCCACTACGAGCAGTACTTC.

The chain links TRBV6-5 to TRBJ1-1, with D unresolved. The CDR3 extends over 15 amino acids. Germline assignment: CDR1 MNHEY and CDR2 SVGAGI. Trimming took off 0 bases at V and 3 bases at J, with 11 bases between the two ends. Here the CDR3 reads CASSYSSLEDTEAFF. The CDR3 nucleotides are TGTGCCAGCAGTTACTCGAGTTTGGAGGACACTGAAGCTTTCTTT.

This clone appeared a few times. CDR3 loop: CASSSGDNTDTQYF. DNA for the CDR3: TGTGCCAGCAGCTCTGGGGACAACACAGATACGCAGTATTTT. The chain links TRBV5-4 to TRBJ2-3; TRBD1 is a possible D gene (6 bases). Trimming stripped 3 bases from V and 2 bases from J, with 10 bases between. The CDR3 is 14 amino acids. Germline CDR1 is SGHNT and CDR2 is YYREEE (reference sequence).

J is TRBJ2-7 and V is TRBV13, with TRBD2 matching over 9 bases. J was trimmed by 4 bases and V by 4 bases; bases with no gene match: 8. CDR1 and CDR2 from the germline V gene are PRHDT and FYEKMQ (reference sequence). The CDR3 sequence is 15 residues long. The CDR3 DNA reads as TGTGCCAGCAGCTCTGGTGGTAGCGGGAGTTACGAGCAGTACTTC. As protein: CASSSGGSGSYEQYF.

The CDR3 loop is CASSPTTGGRDTGELFF. CDR3 in DNA: TGTGCCAGTAGTCCAACTACAGGGGGCCGGGACACCGGGGAGCTGTTTTTT. The rearrangement uses TRBV19 and TRBJ2-2; TRBD1 matches at 9 bases. The CDR3 is made up of 17 amino acids. V was clipped by 5 bases and J by 3 bases; unmatched bases: 10. Germline CDR1 and CDR2: LNHDA and SQIVND (reference sequence).

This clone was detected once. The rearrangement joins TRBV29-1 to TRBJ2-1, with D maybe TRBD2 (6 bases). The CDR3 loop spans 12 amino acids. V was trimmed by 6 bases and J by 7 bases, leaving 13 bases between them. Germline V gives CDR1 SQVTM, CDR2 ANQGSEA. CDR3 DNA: TGCAGCGTAGCGGAGAGCGGGAATGAGCAGTTCTTC. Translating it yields CSVAESGNEQFF.

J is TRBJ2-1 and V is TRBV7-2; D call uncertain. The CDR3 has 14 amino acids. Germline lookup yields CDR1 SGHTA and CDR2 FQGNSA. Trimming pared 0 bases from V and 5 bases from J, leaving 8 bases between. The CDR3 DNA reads TGTGCCAGCAGCTTAGCCGCGTATAACAATGAGCAGTTCTTC. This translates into CASSLAAYNNEQFF.

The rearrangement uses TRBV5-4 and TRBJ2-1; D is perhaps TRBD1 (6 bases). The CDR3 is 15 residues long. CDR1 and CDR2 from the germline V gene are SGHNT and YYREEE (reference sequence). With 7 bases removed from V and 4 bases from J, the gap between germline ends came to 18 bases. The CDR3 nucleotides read TGTGCCAGCCGCACACAGGGTGGCGAGTACAATGAGCAGTTCTTC. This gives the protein CASRTQGGEYNEQFF.